This TCR beta chain was found in a study of blood T cell repertoires in COVID-19. Study information: Sites across the United States, Italy and Spain contributed samples from acute and convalescent COVID-19. PBMCs, B-cell-depleted T cells, or T cells were the source of the cDNA or gDNA that made up the material.

In the source study's methods: From reference gene primer amplification, estimates of nucleated cell counts were derived. Measured with immunoSEQ multiplex PCR; TCRdb has only the in-frame clones, and not every one. The DNA gave D and trimming, while V, J and clone size come from that table. The sample lists about 230,000 clones, approximately 80% occurring once. V lost 0 bases to trimming and J lost 2 bases, with 8 bases between them. The CDR3 is 15 residues long. Germline V lookup: CDR1 MNHEY, CDR2 SVGAGI. This clone came up once. The V gene is TRBV6-5, the J gene TRBJ1-3; D remains unclear. Sequencing was done on a sample of peripheral blood. This receptor was identified in a man aged 35 to 55 with acute or convalescent COVID-19. The CDR3 sequence is CASSYSEGPGNTIYF. The CDR3 coding sequence is TGTGCCAGCAGTTACTCGGAGGGTCCTGGAAACACCATATATTTT.